This T cell receptor beta chain was identified in a study of blood T cells in healthy people across ages. Background on the study: Using template switching, researchers captured about one barcoded beta molecule for each two T cells. Points from the study as a whole: When set beside aged donors, long-lived donors presented more naive CD4+ cells and higher diversity.

Looked up from germline, CDR1 is SGHRS and CDR2 is YFSETQ. The V and J ends lost 5 bases and 4 bases respectively, with 21 bases between them. The CDR3 sequence is 16 residues long. Note on this clonotype: What it binds is unknown.

A second PCR, run for 7 to 11 cycles, used a sample-barcoded 5' primer plus a J-beta primer mix. MiXCR, run by TCRdb on the 5' RACE reads, gives a single entry per CDR3 protein. The sample includes about 1.7 million distinct CDR3 sequences, about 30% of them seen just once. Material for sequencing was blood. The chain links TRBV5-1 to TRBJ1-2; D is undetermined. The origin of this receptor is a young woman in good health. Written as DNA, the CDR3 is TGCGCCAGCAGAGGTGAGACGCAGGTAGAAGTCTATGGCTACACCTTC. It translates to CASRGETQVEVYGYTF. Drawing the rest from reference TRBV5-1 and TRBJ1-2, the complete variable domain is KAGVTQTPRYLIKTRGQQVTLSCSPISGHRSVSWYQQTPGQGLQFLFEYFSETQRNKGNFPGRFSGRQFSNSRSEMNVSTLELGDSALYLCASRGETQVEVYGYTFGSGTRLTVV.